The 32 T cell receptor beta chains reported below all come from one sample, sequenced in a study of cytomegalovirus exposure and HLA in healthy donors. The data were produced by immunoSEQ multiplex PCR, yet TCRdb's version contains in-frame clones alone and is incomplete. The top ten hold less than 1.5% of the sample, which has 100,000 to 150,000 clones, approximately 94% seen once. The sample consisted of PBMCs. The receptor set was obtained from a woman aged 18-30 years in good health and CMV-seronegative.

The rearrangement joins TRBV6-5 to TRBJ2-7; D is undetermined. The CDR3 is made up of 11 amino acids. Germline lookup yields CDR1 MNHEY and CDR2 SVGAGI. Trimming removed 6 bases from V and 5 bases from J, with 8 bases in between. The CDR3 reads CASSLNHEQYF. Written as DNA, the CDR3 is TGTGCCAGCAGCCTAAACCACGAGCAGTACTTC.

The chain has TRBV9 and TRBJ2-3; the D gene is possibly TRBD2 (5 bases). CDR3 size: 16 residues. The V and J ends lost 0 bases and 10 bases respectively, with 21 bases between them. Germline lookup yields CDR1 SGDLS and CDR2 YYNGEE. As DNA, the CDR3 is TGTGCCAGCAGCGTAGAGCCCGCGGGCCATCTCGGTGCGCAGTATTTT. It specifies CASSVEPAGHLGAQYF.

This clone showed up just a few times. V gene TRBV30 combines with J gene TRBJ1-2, with D hard to call. Deletions cut 0 bases from V and 2 bases from J, with 7 bases between. Germline V CDR1 and CDR2: GTSNPN, SVGIG (reference sequence). The CDR3 sequence is 13 residues long. CDR3: CAWSVKQNYGYTF. The CDR3, as DNA: TGTGCCTGGAGTGTGAAACAAAACTATGGCTACACCTTC.

The chain joins TRBV13 to TRBJ1-2; D is possibly TRBD1 (5 bases). The V and J ends lost 5 bases and 1 base respectively, with 11 bases between them. Germline V gives CDR1 PRHDT, CDR2 FYEKMQ (reference sequence). CDR3 size: 14 residues. The CDR3 sequence is CASSLRQINYGYTF. The CDR3 coding sequence is TGTGCCAGCAGCCTCCGACAGATTAACTATGGCTACACCTTC.

The chain is built from TRBV19 and TRBJ1-1; D is ambiguous. Looked up from germline, CDR1 is LNHDA and CDR2 is SQIVND (reference sequence). V was shortened by 3 bases and J by 5 bases, with 7 bases between the two germline ends. The CDR3 loop spans 12 amino acids. CDR3 coding DNA: TGTGCCAGTAGTATGTCGCGGACTGAAGCTTTCTTT. Translation: CASSMSRTEAFF. The variable domain in full, with the rest retrieved from reference TRBV19 and TRBJ1-1, is DGGITQSPKYLFRKEGQNVTLSCEQNLNHDAMYWYRQDPGQGLRLIYYSQIVNDFQKGDIAEGYSVSREKKESFPLTVTSAQKNPTAFYLCASSMSRTEAFFGQGTRLTVV.

This sequence joins TRBV28 and TRBJ2-1; 7 bases map to TRBD1. V shed 5 bases, J shed 10 bases, and the junction held 14 bases outside the gene matches. Germline V gene lookup returns CDR1 MDHEN and CDR2 SYDVKM. The length of the CDR3 is 15 residues. DNA of the CDR3: TGTGCCAGCAGTCCCACGGGACAGAACTTTTGGGAGCAGTTCTTC. Amino acid sequence: CASSPTGQNFWEQFF.

V and J are TRBV27 and TRBJ1-1; unclear D gene. Germline V lookup: CDR1 MNHEY, CDR2 SMNVEV (reference sequence). The CDR3 covers 16 residues. With 2 bases removed from V and 7 bases from J, the gap between germline ends came to 20 bases. CDR3 amino acids: CASSLIPPHVGHEAFF. CDR3 nucleotide sequence: TGTGCCAGCAGTTTAATTCCCCCGCATGTGGGCCATGAAGCTTTCTTT.

The chain carries TRBV7-3 and TRBJ1-3; D is unresolved. CDR3 length equals 14 residues. Looked up from germline, CDR1 is SGHTA and CDR2 is FQGTGA. V lost 7 bases, J lost 1 base, and 11 bases lay in between. CDR3 residues: CASKKGVSGNTIYF. The CDR3 DNA is TGTGCCAGCAAGAAGGGAGTTTCTGGAAACACCATATATTTT.

The J gene is TRBJ2-5, the V gene TRBV10-2, with D possibly matching TRBD1 (5 bases). Germline CDR1 and CDR2: WSHSY and SAAADI. This CDR3 is 15 amino acids long. V was trimmed by 5 bases and J by 1 base, leaving 14 bases between them. Here the CDR3 reads CASSRQTVSQETQYF. Here the CDR3 DNA reads TGCGCCAGCAGTCGGCAGACAGTGAGCCAAGAGACCCAGTACTTC.

The rearrangement links TRBV30 to TRBJ2-2, with D maybe TRBD1 (5 bases). This CDR3 contains 12 residues. Germline values: CDR1 GTSNPN, CDR2 SVGIG (reference sequence). The CDR3 loop reads CAGAGGTGELFF. The CDR3 DNA sequence: TGTGCTGGGGCAGGTGGCACCGGGGAGCTGTTTTTT. Using reference TRBV30 and TRBJ2-2 for the parts outside the CDR3, the full variable domain is SQTIHQWPATLVQPVGSPLSLECTVEGTSNPNLYWYRQAAGRGLQLLFYSVGIGQISSEVPQNLSASRPQDRQFILSSKKLLLSDSGFYLCAGAGGTGELFFGEGSRLTVL.

V usage is TRBV7-9 and J usage is TRBJ2-7; TRBD2 agrees at 8 bases. CDR3 length equals 14 residues. Losses at the gene ends were 5 bases for V and 3 bases for J; bases not matched to a gene: 6. Germline lookup yields CDR1 SEHNR and CDR2 FQNEAQ (reference sequence). The CDR3 DNA follows: TGTGCCAGCAGCCTCCCGGGACTAGTCTACGAGCAGTACTTC. Its protein is CASSLPGLVYEQYF.

This chain joins TRBV28 and TRBJ1-1; 8 bases are a match to TRBD1. The germline CDR1 and CDR2 sequences are MDHEN and SYDVKM. This CDR3 has 16 amino acids. V gave up 3 bases and J gave up 4 bases; unmatched junction bases: 10. The CDR3 DNA reads as TGTGCCAGCAGTTTTTCAGGGGGCGGTCTCGGCACTGAAGCTTTCTTT. Amino acids: CASSFSGGGLGTEAFF.

The CDR3 sequence: CASSPDAGTGNYNEQFF. The CDR3 DNA follows: TGTGCCAGCAGCCCAGATGCCGGGACAGGGAACTACAATGAGCAGTTCTTC. The V call is TRBV7-9, the J call TRBJ2-1; 9 bases map to TRBD1. Trimming removed 5 bases from V and 3 bases from J; junction bases left unmatched: 11. Germline assignment: CDR1 SEHNR and CDR2 FQNEAQ (reference sequence). The CDR3 has 17 amino acids.

The CDR3 reads CASSLQREGRKEQFF. The CDR3 DNA sequence: TGTGCCAGCAGTTTACAGCGGGAGGGCCGGAAAGAGCAGTTCTTC. V usage is TRBV28 and J usage is TRBJ2-1; 10 bases align to TRBD2. Germline CDR1 and CDR2: MDHEN and SYDVKM. There are 15 residues in the CDR3. Germline trimming cut 2 bases from V and 10 bases from J; bases unmatched to any gene: 8.

The rearrangement joins TRBV10-3 to TRBJ2-7; tentatively, D is TRBD2 (5 bases). The CDR3 consists of 14 residues. Germline-derived CDR1 and CDR2 are ENHRY and SYGVKD. The V gene lost 9 bases and the J gene lost 0 bases, with 15 bases spanning the gap. CDR3 region: CAILDERHSYEQYF. The CDR3 bases are TGTGCCATACTAGACGAGCGTCACTCCTACGAGCAGTACTTC.

The chain carries TRBV7-2 and TRBJ2-7, with D possibly being TRBD1 (5 bases). Germline assignment: CDR1 SGHTA and CDR2 FQGNSA. The V and J ends lost 5 bases and 6 bases respectively, with 23 bases between them. This CDR3 is 16 amino acids long. The CDR3, as DNA: TGTGCCAGCAGCACCGCGGTGGTTCCAGGGAATAGCGAGCAGTACTTC. Residues: CASSTAVVPGNSEQYF.

The chain uses TRBV4-1 and TRBJ2-1; 16 bases fit TRBD2. This CDR3 is 21 amino acids long. Germline CDR1 MGHRA, CDR2 YSYEKL. After removal of 6 bases from V and 0 bases from J, the junction contained 14 bases not matched to a gene. As DNA, the CDR3 is TGCGCCAGCAGACCAAACCCCCGGGGACTAGCGGGGGGGAGCTCCTACAATGAGCAGTTCTTC. Protein: CASRPNPRGLAGGSSYNEQFF.

The chain uses TRBV28 and TRBJ1-3, with D unclear. Trimming removed 2 bases from V and 3 bases from J, with 17 bases in between. Germline values: CDR1 MDHEN, CDR2 SYDVKM. The CDR3 contains 17 residues. CDR3 sequence (DNA): TGTGCCAGCAGTTTACGTCAGTCTCGAGGGTATGGAAACACCATATATTTT. Amino acid sequence: CASSLRQSRGYGNTIYF.

CDR3: CASSLARTAADYGYTF. CDR3 nucleotides: TGTGCCAGCAGCTTAGCGAGGACAGCGGCCGACTATGGCTACACCTTC. This chain connects TRBV7-8 to TRBJ1-2, with D possibly TRBD1 on 6 matching bases. CDR1 and CDR2 (germline): SGHVS, FQNEAQ. Trimming pared 0 bases from V and 3 bases from J, leaving 14 bases between. The CDR3 consists of 16 residues. The variable domain in full, with the rest retrieved from reference TRBV7-8 and TRBJ1-2, is GAGVSQSPRYKVAKRGQDVALRCDPISGHVSLFWYQQALGQGPEFLTYFQNEAQLDKSGLPSDRFFAERPEGSVSTLKIQRTQQEDSAVYLCASSLARTAADYGYTFGSGTRLTVV.

The chain carries TRBV6-1 and TRBJ2-1; a possible D gene is TRBD1 (5 bases). The ends were cut back, 7 bases at V and 6 bases at J, with 16 bases in the middle. The CDR3 contains 14 residues. Germline values: CDR1 MNHNS, CDR2 SASEGT. The CDR3 DNA is TGTGCCAGCATCAGGGTCTTGAATGGCAATGAGCAGTTCTTC. It is translated as CASIRVLNGNEQFF.

This chain links TRBV11-3 with TRBJ2-7; D may be TRBD1 (5 bases). Between the trimmed V and J ends, which lost 3 bases and 4 bases, there was a span of 10 bases. The CDR3 length is 13 residues. Germline V gene data show CDR1 as SGHNT and CDR2 as YENEEA. CDR3 sequence (DNA): TGTGCCAGCAGCTTTGGAGACAGTTACGAGCAGTACTTC. It specifies CASSFGDSYEQYF.

CDR3 DNA sequence: TGCAGCGTTGTCGTTCAGGGGGCGAACACTGAAGCTTTCTTT. This sequence encodes CSVVVQGANTEAFF. The V and J genes are TRBV29-1 and TRBJ1-1; 8 nucleotides match TRBD1. The CDR3 extends over 14 amino acids. Germline V gives CDR1 SQVTM, CDR2 ANQGSEA. V dropped 4 bases and J dropped 1; count of bases not matched to a gene: 5.

This sequence joins TRBV9 and TRBJ2-6, with D perhaps TRBD1 (5 bases). CDR1 is SGDLS and CDR2 is YYNGEE in the germline V gene. The ends were cut back, 4 bases at V and 2 bases at J, with 10 bases in the middle. This CDR3 has 15 amino acids. The CDR3 DNA reads as TGTGCCAGCAGCCTTCGACAGACTGGGGCCAACGTCCTGACTTTC. This codes for CASSLRQTGANVLTF.

The table lists this clone with a count of one. The chain employs TRBV18 and TRBJ1-1, with a tentative D call TRBD1 (5 bases). The CDR3 covers 12 residues. Trimming took 3 bases from V and 8 from J, leaving 10 bases between them. From germline, CDR1 is KGHSH and CDR2 LQKENI. CDR3 sequence: CASSPLKGEAFF. CDR3 bases: TGTGCCAGCTCACCGTTAAAGGGGGAAGCTTTCTTT.

The J gene is TRBJ2-5, the V gene TRBV19; 10 bases fit TRBD2. The CDR3 is 14 amino acids. Trimming at V came to 6 bases and at J to 3 bases, leaving 4 bases not matched to a gene. Germline V gives CDR1 LNHDA, CDR2 SQIVND (reference sequence). The CDR3 spells CASRDSGGKETQYF. The CDR3 nucleotides are TGTGCCAGTAGGGATAGCGGGGGGAAAGAGACCCAGTACTTC.

The chain has TRBV7-6 and TRBJ1-6, with no clear D. Germline V lookup: CDR1 SGHVS, CDR2 FNYEAQ. The V end was cut by 0 bases, the J end by 11 bases, with 11 bases between. This CDR3 comprises 14 residues. The CDR3 sequence is CASSLAEAGAPLHF. CDR3 DNA: TGTGCCAGCAGCTTAGCGGAAGCAGGCGCACCCCTCCACTTT.

The chain links TRBV19 to TRBJ2-2, with D perhaps matching TRBD1 (6 bases). Germline assignment: CDR1 LNHDA and CDR2 SQIVND (reference sequence). The CDR3 consists of 14 residues. The ends were cut back, 9 bases at V and 5 bases at J, with 16 bases in the middle. The CDR3 DNA follows: TGTGCCAGCAGAGGGGCAGGGGATACCGGGGAGCTGTTTTTT. Translating it yields CASRGAGDTGELFF.

The chain couples TRBV19 to TRBJ2-7; D perhaps matches TRBD2 (5 bases). This CDR3 has 14 residues. Looked up from germline, CDR1 is LNHDA and CDR2 is SQIVND (reference sequence). The V gene lost 3 bases and the J gene lost 6 bases, with 15 bases spanning the gap. Written as DNA, the CDR3 is TGTGCCAGTAGTATTCGAGGGCCAATGTTCGAGCAGTACTTC. It translates to CASSIRGPMFEQYF.

This sequence joins TRBV30 and TRBJ1-2; maybe TRBD1 (6 bases). The CDR3 runs to 13 residues. Germline CDR1 GTSNPN, CDR2 SVGIG (reference sequence). The germline V and J ends were trimmed by 4 bases and 3 bases, with 12 bases remaining between them. The CDR3 here is CAWTLGQYYGYTF. CDR3 sequence (DNA): TGTGCCTGGACTTTAGGACAGTACTATGGCTACACCTTC. The full variable domain, in which reference TRBV30 and TRBJ1-2 provide the parts outside the CDR3, is SQTIHQWPATLVQPVGSPLSLECTVEGTSNPNLYWYRQAAGRGLQLLFYSVGIGQISSEVPQNLSASRPQDRQFILSSKKLLLSDSGFYLCAWTLGQYYGYTFGSGTRLTVV.

The chain is built from TRBV28 and TRBJ1-2, with 10 bases aligning to TRBD1. CDR3 size: 16 residues. Germline CDR1 is MDHEN and CDR2 is SYDVKM. After removal of 4 bases from V and 8 bases from J, the junction contained 13 bases not matched to a gene. The CDR3 DNA follows: TGTGCCAGCAGTTCCTCCGGGACAGGGGCCCCTAGGGGCTACACCTTC. Its translation: CASSSSGTGAPRGYTF.

The chain has TRBV28 and TRBJ2-7; D is unclear. The CDR3 covers 12 residues. Germline V gives CDR1 MDHEN, CDR2 SYDVKM. Trimming took 6 bases from V and 10 from J, leaving 16 bases between them. CDR3 loop: CASSSYRLLQYF. The CDR3 region has the DNA TGTGCCAGCAGCTCCTACCGACTCCTCCAGTACTTC.

The chain employs TRBV6-5 and TRBJ2-3; D might be TRBD2 (6 bases). Trimming pared 6 bases from V and 2 bases from J, leaving 9 bases between. Per the germline V gene, CDR1 is MNHEY and CDR2 is SVGAGI. The CDR3 has 13 residues. The CDR3 DNA sequence: TGTGCCAGCAGGCGGGACCCCACAGATACGCAGTATTTT. It is translated as CASRRDPTDTQYF.